The rows below give T cell receptor beta chains drawn from one sample of a study of long-term antiretroviral therapy in people with HIV. Measured with immunoSEQ multiplex PCR; TCRdb has only the in-frame clones, and not every one. Counted here are fewer than 25,000 clones, around 86% occurring once; the ten biggest clones make up around 6.8%. The specimen comprised unsorted PBMCs, sampled 1.8 years before starting antiretroviral therapy. These receptors all come from a woman between 25 and 40 years old with HIV. Both conserved end residues are part of each CDR3. The D gene is left open where the match is weak. Clone size, where shown, is once, few, many, or a class for clones that have expanded.

TRBV6-5	NA	NA	12	TRBJ2-5	CASSPTGETQYF	TGTGCCAGCAGCCCGACGGGAGAGACCCAGTACTTC
TRBV10-3	NA	once	14	TRBJ2-3	CAISPGHDADTQYF	TGTGCCATCAGCCCGGGACACGACGCAGATACGCAGTATTTT
TRBV18	NA	NA	17	TRBJ1-3	CASSPANTQVSGNTIYF	TGTGCCAGCTCACCCGCAAATACACAGGTCTCTGGAAACACCATATATTTT
TRBV19	NA	NA	15	TRBJ1-5	CASSINRSYNQPQHF	TGTGCCAGTAGTATTAACAGGTCTTACAATCAGCCCCAGCATTTT
TRBV6-1	NA	NA	16	TRBJ2-1	CASSEVEGIPYNEQFF	TGTGCCAGCAGTGAAGTGGAGGGTATACCCTACAATGAGCAGTTCTTC
TRBV6-5	NA	NA	16	TRBJ2-1	CASSYVSGGLYNEQFF	TGTGCCAGCAGTTACGTTTCGGGGGGCCTCTACAATGAGCAGTTCTTC
TRBV9	TRBD1	once	15	TRBJ2-1	CASSVGTGGYNEQFF	TGTGCCAGCAGCGTAGGGACAGGGGGCTACAATGAGCAGTTCTTC
TRBV10-2	TRBD1	NA	16	TRBJ1-5	CASSEMGQGDNQPQHF	TGCGCCAGCAGTGAGATGGGACAGGGGGACAATCAGCCCCAGCATTTT
TRBV2	TRBD1	NA	14	TRBJ1-5	CASSGQGGVQPQHF	TGTGCCAGCAGCGGACAGGGTGGCGTTCAGCCCCAGCATTTT
TRBV18	NA	NA	14	TRBJ2-5	CASSKQGVGETQYF	TGTGCCAGCTCAAAACAGGGTGTTGGAGAGACCCAGTACTTC
TRBV5-4	NA	NA	13	TRBJ1-2	CASSFTGSYGYTF	TGTGCCAGCAGCTTTACAGGTTCCTATGGCTACACCTTC
TRBV5-1	TRBD1	NA	17	TRBJ2-2	CASSLGAGTGYTGELFF	TGCGCCAGCAGCTTGGGGGCCGGGACAGGGTACACCGGGGAGCTGTTTTTT
TRBV19	TRBD1	NA	15	TRBJ2-3	CASSLGQGWTDTQYF	TGTGCCAGTAGTCTGGGACAGGGGTGGACAGATACGCAGTATTTT
TRBV2	NA	NA	11	TRBJ1-1	CASRMNTEAFF	TGTGCCAGCCGCATGAACACTGAAGCTTTCTTT
TRBV2	TRBD2	NA	14	TRBJ2-1	CASSPTSGSNEQFF	TGTGCCAGCAGCCCGACTAGCGGTTCCAATGAGCAGTTCTTC
TRBV5-5	NA	NA	15	TRBJ2-3	CASSSEGRGTDTQYF	TGTGCCAGCAGCTCGGAGGGCAGGGGCACAGATACGCAGTATTTT
TRBV2	TRBD2	NA	15	TRBJ2-3	CASSETSGGTDTQYF	TGTGCCAGCAGTGAAACTAGCGGGGGGACAGATACGCAGTATTTT
TRBV18	NA	NA	15	TRBJ1-2	CASSPDGIPNYGYTF	TGTGCCAGCTCACCCGACGGGATTCCTAACTATGGCTACACCTTC
TRBV5-1	NA	NA	14	TRBJ2-3	CASSLESDTDTQYF	TGCGCCAGCAGCTTGGAGAGCGACACAGATACGCAGTATTTT
TRBV18	NA	once	13	TRBJ1-2	CASSPRVDYGYTF	TGTGCCAGCTCACCCCGGGTCGACTATGGCTACACCTTC
TRBV27	NA	NA	12	TRBJ2-1	CASSPDRNEQFF	TGTGCCAGCAGCCCGGACCGGAATGAGCAGTTCTTC
TRBV19	NA	NA	12	TRBJ2-2	CASSITPRELFF	TGTGCCAGTAGTATTACCCCCCGGGAGCTGTTTTTT
TRBV30	NA	NA	14	TRBJ2-5	CAWSTGSPQETQYF	TGTGCCTGGAGCACAGGGAGCCCTCAAGAGACCCAGTACTTC
TRBV21-1	NA	NA	20	TRBJ1-4	CASSKVSGTGATGEGEKLFF	TGTGCCAGCAGCAAAGTTAGTGGGACAGGGGCCACGGGGGAGGGAGAAAAACTGTTTTTT
TRBV5-1	NA	NA	16	TRBJ2-2	CASSSGVRGVTGELFF	TGCGCCAGCAGCTCGGGGGTCAGAGGGGTAACCGGGGAGCTGTTTTTT
TRBV28	NA	NA	14	TRBJ1-6	CASIGGAGSSPLHF	TGTGCCAGCATAGGTGGGGCAGGATCTTCACCCCTCCACTTT
TRBV7-2	NA	NA	14	TRBJ1-2	CASSFLQGHYGYTF	TGTGCCAGCAGCTTTCTTCAGGGGCACTATGGCTACACCTTC
TRBV7-2	TRBD1	NA	17	TRBJ1-5	CASSLNYIEGAGQPQHF	TGTGCCAGCAGCTTAAATTATATTGAGGGGGCAGGGCAGCCCCAGCATTTT
TRBV30	TRBD1	NA	13	TRBJ1-2	CAWSADRDYGYTF	TGTGCCTGGAGTGCCGACAGGGACTATGGCTACACCTTC
TRBV2	NA	few	15	TRBJ1-2	CASGEARAQGNGYTF	TGTGCCAGCGGGGAGGCCAGGGCACAAGGTAATGGCTACACCTTC
TRBV27	NA	few	15	TRBJ2-5	CASSPGVGQAETQYF	TGTGCCAGCAGTCCAGGGGTCGGGCAAGCGGAGACCCAGTACTTC